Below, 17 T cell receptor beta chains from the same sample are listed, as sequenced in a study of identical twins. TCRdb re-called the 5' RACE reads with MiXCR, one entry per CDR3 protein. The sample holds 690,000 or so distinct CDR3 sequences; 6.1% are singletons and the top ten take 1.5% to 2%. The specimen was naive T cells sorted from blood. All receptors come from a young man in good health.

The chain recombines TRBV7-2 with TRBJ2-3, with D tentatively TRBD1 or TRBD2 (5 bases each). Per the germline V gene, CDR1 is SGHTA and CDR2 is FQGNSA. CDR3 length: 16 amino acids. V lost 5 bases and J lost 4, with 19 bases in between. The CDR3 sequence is CASSPGRGALADTQYF. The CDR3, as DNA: TGTGCCAGCAGCCCAGGGAGAGGGGCGCTGGCAGATACGCAGTATTTT. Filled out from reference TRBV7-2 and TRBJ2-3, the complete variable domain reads GAGVSQSPSNKVTEKGKDVELRCDPISGHTALYWYRQSLGQGLEFLIYFQGNSAPDKSGLPSDRFSAERTGGSVSTLTIQRTQQEDSAVYLCASSPGRGALADTQYFGPGTRLTVL.

The CDR3 nucleotides are TGTGCCAGCAGTGTAAATTTAGGATGGGGCACTGAAGCTTTCTTT. Residues: CASSVNLGWGTEAFF. The V gene is TRBV6-4, the J gene TRBJ1-1, with D hard to call. With 4 bases removed from V and 4 bases from J, the gap between germline ends came to 16 bases. Germline assignment: CDR1 MRHNA and CDR2 SNTAGT. This CDR3 contains 15 residues.

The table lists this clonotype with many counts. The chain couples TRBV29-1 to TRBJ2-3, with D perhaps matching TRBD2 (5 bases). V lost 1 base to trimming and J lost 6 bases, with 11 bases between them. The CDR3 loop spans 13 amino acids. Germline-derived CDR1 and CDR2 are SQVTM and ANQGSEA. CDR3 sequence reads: CSVEAARGDTQYF. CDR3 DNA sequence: TGCAGCGTTGAAGCGGCTCGCGGGGATACGCAGTATTTT.

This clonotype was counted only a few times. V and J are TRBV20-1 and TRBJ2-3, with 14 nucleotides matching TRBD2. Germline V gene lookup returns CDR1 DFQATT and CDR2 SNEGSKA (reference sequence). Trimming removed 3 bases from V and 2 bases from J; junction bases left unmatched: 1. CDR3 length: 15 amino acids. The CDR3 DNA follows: TGCAGTGCTAGGACTAGCGGGAGGGCCACAGATACGCAGTATTTT. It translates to CSARTSGRATDTQYF.

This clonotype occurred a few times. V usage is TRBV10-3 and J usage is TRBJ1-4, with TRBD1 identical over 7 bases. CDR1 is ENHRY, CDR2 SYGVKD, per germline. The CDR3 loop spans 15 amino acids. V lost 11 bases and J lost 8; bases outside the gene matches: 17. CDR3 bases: TGTGCCGCCAGTCACCCTGAAGGGGGCAAGGAAAAACTGTTTTTT. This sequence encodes CAASHPEGGKEKLFF.

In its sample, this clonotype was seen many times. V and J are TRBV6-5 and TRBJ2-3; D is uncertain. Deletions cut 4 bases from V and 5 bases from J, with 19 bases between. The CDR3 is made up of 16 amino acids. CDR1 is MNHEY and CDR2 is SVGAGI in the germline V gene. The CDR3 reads CASSSAGTTQLDTQYF. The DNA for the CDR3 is TGTGCCAGCAGTTCCGCTGGCACTACCCAGCTAGATACGCAGTATTTT.

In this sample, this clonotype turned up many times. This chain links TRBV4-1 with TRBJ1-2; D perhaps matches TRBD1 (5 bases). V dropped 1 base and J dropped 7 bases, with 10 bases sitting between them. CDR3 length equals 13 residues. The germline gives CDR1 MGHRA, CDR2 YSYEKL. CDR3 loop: CASSQVRTGGYTF. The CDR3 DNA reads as TGCGCCAGCAGCCAAGTGAGAACAGGTGGCTACACCTTC.

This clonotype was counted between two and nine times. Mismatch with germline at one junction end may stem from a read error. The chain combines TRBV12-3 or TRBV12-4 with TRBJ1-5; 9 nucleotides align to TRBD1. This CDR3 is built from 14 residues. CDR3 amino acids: CASRWTGVNQPQHF. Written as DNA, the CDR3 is TGTGCCAGCAGATGGACAGGGGTCAATCAGCCCCAACATTTT.

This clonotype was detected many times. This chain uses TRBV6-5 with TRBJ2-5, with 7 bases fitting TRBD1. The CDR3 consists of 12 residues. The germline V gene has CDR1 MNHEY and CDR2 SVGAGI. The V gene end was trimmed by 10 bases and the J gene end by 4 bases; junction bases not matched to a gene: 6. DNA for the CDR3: TGTGCCACCAAGGGGGCGGCAGAGACCCAGTACTTC. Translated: CATKGAAETQYF.

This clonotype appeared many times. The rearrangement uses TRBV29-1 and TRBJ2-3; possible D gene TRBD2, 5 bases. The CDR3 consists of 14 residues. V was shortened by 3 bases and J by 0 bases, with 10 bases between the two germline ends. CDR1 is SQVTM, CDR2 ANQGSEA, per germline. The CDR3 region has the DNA TGCAGCGTTGATCGGGGAGCAAGCACAGATACGCAGTATTTT. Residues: CSVDRGASTDTQYF.

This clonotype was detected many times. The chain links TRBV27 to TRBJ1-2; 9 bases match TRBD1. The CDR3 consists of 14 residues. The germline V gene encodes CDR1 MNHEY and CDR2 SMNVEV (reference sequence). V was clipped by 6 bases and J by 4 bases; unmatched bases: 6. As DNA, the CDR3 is TGTGCCAGCAGAGCCGGGACAGGGTTCTATGGCTACACCTTC. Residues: CASRAGTGFYGYTF.

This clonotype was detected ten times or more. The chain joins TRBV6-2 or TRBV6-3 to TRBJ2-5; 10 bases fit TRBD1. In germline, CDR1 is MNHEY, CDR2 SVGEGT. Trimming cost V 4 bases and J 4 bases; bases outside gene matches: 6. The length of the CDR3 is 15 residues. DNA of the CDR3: TGTGCCAGCAGTTCCCGGGACAGGGGTTCAGAGACCCAGTACTTC. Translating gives CASSSRDRGSETQYF.

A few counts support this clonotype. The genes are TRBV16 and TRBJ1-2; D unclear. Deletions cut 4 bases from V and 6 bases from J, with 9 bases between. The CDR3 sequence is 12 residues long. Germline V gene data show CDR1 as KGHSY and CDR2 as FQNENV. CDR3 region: CASSRWGDGYTF. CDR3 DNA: TGTGCCAGCAGCCGATGGGGAGATGGCTACACCTTC.

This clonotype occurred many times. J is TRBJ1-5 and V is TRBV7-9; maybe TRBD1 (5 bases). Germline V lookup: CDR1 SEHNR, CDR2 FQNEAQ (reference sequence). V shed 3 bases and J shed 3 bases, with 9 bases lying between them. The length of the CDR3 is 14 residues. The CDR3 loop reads CASSFDSNNQPQHF. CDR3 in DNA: TGTGCCAGCAGCTTCGACAGCAACAATCAGCCCCAGCATTTT.

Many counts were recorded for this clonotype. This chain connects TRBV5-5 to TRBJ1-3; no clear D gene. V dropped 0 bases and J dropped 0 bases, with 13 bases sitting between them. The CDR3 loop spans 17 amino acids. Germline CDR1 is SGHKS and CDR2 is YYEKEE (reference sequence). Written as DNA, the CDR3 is TGTGCCAGCAGCTTGGGGCCAGGATGGAGCTCTGGAAACACCATATATTTT. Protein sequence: CASSLGPGWSSGNTIYF.

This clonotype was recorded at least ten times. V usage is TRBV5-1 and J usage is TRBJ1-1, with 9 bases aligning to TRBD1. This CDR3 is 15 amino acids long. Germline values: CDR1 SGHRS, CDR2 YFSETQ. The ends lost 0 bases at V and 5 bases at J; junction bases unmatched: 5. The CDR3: CASSLAQTGGTEAFF. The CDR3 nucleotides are TGCGCCAGCAGCTTGGCCCAGACAGGGGGAACTGAAGCTTTCTTT.

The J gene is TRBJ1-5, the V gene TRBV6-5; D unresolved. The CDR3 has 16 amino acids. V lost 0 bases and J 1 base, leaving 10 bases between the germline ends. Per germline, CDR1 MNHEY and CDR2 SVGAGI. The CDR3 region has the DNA TGTGCCAGCAGTTACTCGAAAGGTGGCAGCAATCAGCCCCAGCATTTT. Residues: CASSYSKGGSNQPQHF.